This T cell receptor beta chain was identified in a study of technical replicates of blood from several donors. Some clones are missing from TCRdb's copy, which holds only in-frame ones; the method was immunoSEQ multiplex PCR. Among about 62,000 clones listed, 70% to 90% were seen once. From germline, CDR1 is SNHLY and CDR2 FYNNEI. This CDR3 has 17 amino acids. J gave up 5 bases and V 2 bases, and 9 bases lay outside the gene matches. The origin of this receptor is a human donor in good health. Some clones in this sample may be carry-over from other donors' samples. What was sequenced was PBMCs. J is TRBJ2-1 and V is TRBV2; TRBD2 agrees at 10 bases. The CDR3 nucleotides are TGTGCCAGCAGTGAAACGGCTAGCGGGAGTTACGACAATGAGCAGTTCTTC. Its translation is CASSETASGSYDNEQFF.